This T cell receptor beta chain was sequenced for a study of shared clonotypes between healthy human individuals (TCRdb year 2020). Notes on the research overall: A couple of women and a few men aged 18 to 49 years were included in the cohort. For each donor, CD4 naive and CD4 memory were each given three plates, CD8 naive was given two plates, and CD8 memory was given one plate. To estimate repertoire size and how much clonotype sharing occurs between individuals, the study deeply sequenced the blood TCR repertoires of five or six healthy adults. To increase sequencing depth and limit assay-specific biases, TCR repertoire library preparation and sequencing were carried out by different laboratories using diverse techniques. Per donor, leukapheresis produced somewhere between about 0.8 and 9 billion PBMCs. Overall results and qualifications from the work: Larger estimated clonotype richness was generally found for naive subsets than for memory subsets. Sampling was limited to blood, and TCR repertoires in tissue likely differ from TCR repertoires in blood. Sharing across a few donors was observed for around 5% of naive CD4, over 3% of naive CD8, about 2.3% of memory CD4, and roughly 0.4% of memory CD8 clonotypes. Compared with non-shared clonotypes, the clonotypes found in all four sorted-subset donors had higher generation probabilities. Because the study included a small number of donors, the genetic and exposure-history diversity represented was limited. Pairwise subsampling indicated that sequencing depth was expected to affect the degree of clonotype sharing among donors. Incomplete sequencing was indicated by rarefaction of sorted-subset datasets, despite the large sequencing depth.

A word on this clone: Its antigen remains unidentified. One base away there is no much larger clone; base qualities are not given.

TCR CDR3 regions were amplified from genomic DNA by multiplex PCR using the deep immunoSEQ assay. Extracted genomic DNA from each cell subset was spread evenly across all wells of several immunoSEQ 96-well plates, with each plate serving as a replicate. For sorted subsets, roughly 190 ng of genomic DNA, equivalent to around 31,000 T cell genomes, went into each replicate PCR. The purified libraries were quantified using a Qubit 3.0 fluorometer, sized with a Bioanalyzer 2100, and then quantified again using the KAPA Library Quantification kit. Every immunoSEQ 96-well plate was sequenced on a separate single-read 150-cycle Illumina NextSeq 550 flow cell. As for the authors' bioinformatics: Because only junctional sequences without quality scores were contained in the immunoSEQ output, filtering matching that applied to full-length reads could not be performed. Sequences were annotated with PyIR, a Python wrapper for IgBLAST v1.9, and V/J genes and CDR3 were assigned using IMGT germline references. Reads were filtered out if the reads had weak V/J assignments (E-value above 1e-6), no CDR3, stop codons, out-of-frame junctions, or ambiguous translated residues. V3J clonotypes were defined as sequences sharing an identical inferred V gene, J gene, and CDR3 amino acid sequence. To compute the percentage overlap between repertoires, the number of shared unique clonotypes was divided by the size of the smaller repertoire. Richness of each repertoire was evaluated using RTK rarefaction, the Chao1 estimator, and Recon v2.1 estimates of unobserved clonotypes. Generation probabilities for all TCRbeta clonotypes obtained by the gDNA method from a few donors were computed using OLGA. Not all clones reach the TCRdb copy of this immuneACCESS table, which keeps in-frame sequences only. Checked studies attribute under half of the gap to unresolved V genes and leave the rest unexplained. D and trimming were read from the DNA, whereas the V and J calls and clone size are those reported in that table. Here the sample has approximately 1.9 million clones; roughly 93% occur a single time. Around 1.8% of the sample is in the top ten clones.

V is pared back by 1 base and J by 5 bases, with 6 bases lying between the germline termini. CDR1 and CDR2 (SGHAT, FQNNGV) derive from the germline V gene. The CDR3 runs 12 amino acids, cysteine and phenylalanine included. Only the CDR3 part of the read is kept: 36 bases, read in frame from the first base. For the CD8 naive samples, CD45RO-negative cells were positively selected for CCR7, yielding a CD45RA+CCR7+ population from which TemRA cells were excluded. Healthy HIV-negative adults with no recently reported acute infections or vaccinations were included as donors. Every donor was a Caucasian adult residing in Nashville, Tennessee, USA. Blood was obtained by leukapheresis, after which PBMCs were separated by Ficoll-Histopaque density gradient centrifugation and cryopreserved in liquid nitrogen vapor phase. Purity and quantity of every magnetically sorted T cell population were checked by analytical flow cytometry. From each sorted fraction, genomic DNA was isolated and quantified by UV absorbance on a Nanodrop 2000c.

The sequence derives from a man younger than 30 in good health. Some clones in this sample may be carry-over from other donors' samples. The sample taken for sequencing was naive CD8+ T cells from PBMCs. Interpreted using the paper, the cell subset or site label stands for: CD45RA+CCR7+. The chain uses TRBV11-2 and TRBJ2-7, with no confidently assigned D gene. The DNA sequence reads TGTGCCAGCAGCTTAGTTCTCCACGAGCAGTACTTC. This yields the protein CASSLVLHEQYF.